The rows below give T cell receptor beta chains drawn from one sample of a study of cytomegalovirus exposure and HLA in healthy donors. This table comes from immunoSEQ multiplex PCR, and its TCRdb copy is limited to in-frame clones, with some not included. Of about 110,000 clones listed, approximately 85% were seen once; the top ten hold roughly 3%. Sequenced: PBMCs. The receptor set was obtained from a woman aged 18-29 years in good health and CMV-seronegative. Each CDR3 is given with its conserved first and last residue. The D gene is left open where the match is weak. Clone size is given for some rows only: seen once, a few or many times, or a class if the clone is expanded.

>TRBJ2-2|TRBD1|TRBV25-1|NA
CASSAGTGGTGELFF
TGTGCCAGCAGTGCGGGGACAGGGGGCACCGGGGAGCTGTTTTTT
>TRBJ1-1|NA|TRBV18|NA
CASSPNQNTPAGQFGAFF
TGTGCCAGCTCACCAAACCAAAACACCCCAGCAGGGCAATTTGGGGCTTTCTTT
>TRBJ1-5|NA|TRBV5-8|NA
CASSLGSDSQGNQPQHF
TGTGCCAGCAGCTTAGGTAGTGACTCTCAGGGAAATCAGCCCCAGCATTTT
>TRBJ2-1|NA|TRBV5-6|few
CASSFTGANLYNEQFF
TGTGCCAGCAGCTTTACGGGTGCAAATTTATACAATGAGCAGTTCTTC
>TRBJ1-1|TRBD1|TRBV5-6|NA
CASSLERTGHNTEAFF
TGTGCCAGCAGCTTGGAGCGGACAGGGCATAACACTGAAGCTTTCTTT
>TRBJ2-1|NA|TRBV7-8|NA
CASSHRDGGWNEQFF
TGTGCCAGCAGCCACCGGGACGGGGGTTGGAATGAGCAGTTCTTC
>TRBJ1-4|NA|TRBV14|NA
CASSPGLPGEKLFF
TGTGCCAGCAGCCCCGGTCTTCCGGGGGAAAAACTGTTTTTT
>TRBJ1-2|NA|TRBV7-2|NA
CASSLPHRDGYTF
TGTGCCAGCAGCTTACCCCACAGGGATGGCTACACCTTC
>TRBJ1-1|NA|TRBV15|once
CATKEEYTEAFF
TGTGCCACCAAAGAAGAGTACACTGAAGCTTTCTTT
>TRBJ2-3|NA|TRBV7-3|NA
CASSLFWLRPDNNTADTQYF
TGTGCCAGCAGCTTATTTTGGCTACGACCGGACAACAATACGGCAGATACGCAGTATTTT
>TRBJ1-4|NA|TRBV5-5|NA
CASSYPGITNEKLFF
TGTGCCAGCAGCTACCCAGGGATCACTAATGAAAAACTGTTTTTT
>TRBJ1-6|NA|TRBV28|NA
CASSLSGPSRPLHF
TGTGCCAGCAGTCTCAGTGGCCCCAGTCGACCCCTCCACTTT
>TRBJ2-3|NA|TRBV9|NA
CASSVGATDTQYF
TGTGCCAGCAGCGTAGGGGCGACAGATACGCAGTATTTT
>TRBJ1-1|NA|TRBV30|NA
CAWYRMQRTEAFF
TGTGCCTGGTACAGGATGCAACGCACTGAAGCTTTCTTT
>TRBJ2-3|TRBD1|TRBV7-6|NA
CASSFPGQGAPIDTQYF
TGTGCCAGCAGCTTCCCAGGTCAGGGGGCCCCAATTGATACGCAGTATTTT
>TRBJ2-7|NA|TRBV5-6|NA
CASSLGSSYEQYF
TGTGCCAGCAGCTTAGGGAGCTCCTACGAGCAGTACTTC
>TRBJ2-3|NA|TRBV10-2|NA
CASSAGMNTQYF
TGCGCCAGCAGTGCGGGAATGAATACGCAGTATTTT
>TRBJ1-1|NA|TRBV7-2|NA
CASSSEIRDPRTEAFF
TGTGCCAGCAGCTCTGAAATTCGGGATCCAAGAACTGAAGCTTTCTTT
>TRBJ2-5|TRBD1|TRBV10-3|NA
CAISDRASQETQYF
TGTGCCATTTCTGACAGGGCTTCCCAAGAGACCCAGTACTTC
>TRBJ2-3|NA|TRBV27|few
CASSPQVFGSTDTQYF
TGTGCCAGCAGTCCCCAGGTCTTTGGGAGCACAGATACGCAGTATTTT
>TRBJ1-1|NA|TRBV19|NA
CASKVGVLTEAFF
TGTGCCAGTAAGGTGGGAGTGTTAACTGAAGCTTTCTTT
>TRBJ1-5|NA|TRBV6-4|NA
CASSEFSHQPQHF
TGTGCCAGCAGTGAGTTTAGCCATCAGCCCCAGCATTTT
>TRBJ2-2|NA|TRBV7-9|NA
CASSLVQGSTGELFF
TGTGCCAGCAGCTTAGTACAGGGTAGCACCGGGGAGCTGTTTTTT
>TRBJ2-7|NA|TRBV2|NA
CATWRGNEQYF
TGTGCCACCTGGAGAGGGAACGAGCAGTACTTC
>TRBJ1-5|NA|TRBV7-9|NA
CASSQGGDKAVF
TGTGCCAGCAGCCAAGGGGGAGATAAGGCGGTTTTT
>TRBJ1-2|TRBD1|TRBV29-1|NA
CSAGQGSIYGYTF
TGCAGCGCGGGACAGGGATCGATCTATGGCTACACCTTC
>TRBJ1-6|NA|TRBV7-9|NA
CASSLVSGLDSPLHF
TGTGCCAGCAGCTTAGTCTCAGGGTTGGATTCACCCCTCCACTTT
>TRBJ2-1|NA|TRBV5-1|NA
CASSLGAGYNEQFF
TGCGCCAGCAGCCTGGGGGCGGGGTACAATGAGCAGTTCTTC
>TRBJ2-7|NA|TRBV13|NA
CASSSRGFGEQYF
TGTGCCAGCAGTTCACGGGGGTTTGGCGAGCAGTACTTC
>TRBJ2-1|TRBD2|TRBV27|NA
CASSSLAGSYNEQFF
TGTGCCAGCAGTTCACTAGCGGGGTCTTACAATGAGCAGTTCTTC
>TRBJ2-2|NA|TRBV6-1|NA
CASTAGPNTGELFF
TGTGCCAGCACCGCGGGACCGAACACCGGGGAGCTGTTTTTT
>TRBJ2-5|NA|TRBV7-6|NA
CASSFSRKETQYF
TGTGCCAGCAGCTTTAGCCGCAAAGAGACCCAGTACTTC
>TRBJ1-1|NA|TRBV27|NA
CASTRRGGGTEAFF
TGTGCCAGCACCAGACGGGGAGGGGGGACTGAAGCTTTCTTT
>TRBJ2-5|TRBD1|TRBV5-6|NA
CASSYSGTGYEETQYF
TGTGCCAGCAGCTACTCCGGGACAGGGTACGAGGAGACCCAGTACTTC
>TRBJ2-7|TRBD2|TRBV9|NA
CASSLGLAGASGEQYF
TGTGCCAGCAGCCTGGGACTAGCGGGGGCGAGTGGCGAGCAGTACTTC
>TRBJ1-1|NA|TRBV9|NA
CASSVDQGSTEAFF
TGTGCCAGCAGCGTAGATCAGGGAAGCACTGAAGCTTTCTTT
>TRBJ1-2|NA|TRBV7-9|once
CASSLVADSTLYGYTF
TGTGCCAGCAGCTTAGTCGCGGACAGTACCCTCTATGGCTACACCTTC
>TRBJ2-2|NA|TRBV12-2|NA
CASRRGQGENTGELFF
TGTGCAAGTCGCCGGGGACAGGGGGAGAACACCGGGGAGCTGTTTTTT
>TRBJ2-5|TRBD1|TRBV5-1|NA
CASSLGTGDVETQYF
TGCGCCAGCAGCTTGGGGACAGGGGATGTGGAGACCCAGTACTTC
>TRBJ2-1|TRBD1|TRBV5-1|NA
CASSLWTGANNEQFF
TGCGCCAGCAGCTTGTGGACAGGGGCGAACAATGAGCAGTTCTTC
>TRBJ1-6|TRBD1|TRBV4-1|NA
CASSQHPGQGRNSPLHF
TGCGCCAGCAGCCAGCACCCGGGACAGGGGCGTAATTCACCCCTCCACTTT
>TRBJ2-5|NA|TRBV5-1|NA
CASSLSGGRETQYF
TGCGCCAGCAGCTTGTCCGGGGGGCGGGAGACCCAGTACTTC
>TRBJ1-6|NA|TRBV19|NA
CASRSPGAWNSPLHF
TGTGCCAGTAGGTCCCCCGGAGCCTGGAATTCACCCCTCCACTTT
>TRBJ2-7|NA|TRBV2|NA
CASSEPTGIYEQYF
TGTGCCAGCAGTGAACCAACAGGGATTTACGAGCAGTACTTC
>TRBJ1-5|TRBD1|TRBV2|NA
CASSTTGTGFSTSNQPQHF
TGTGCCAGCAGTACAACCGGGACAGGCTTCTCTACGAGCAATCAGCCCCAGCATTTT
>TRBJ1-1|NA|TRBV2|NA
CASGEYTEAFF
TGTGCCAGCGGGGAGTACACTGAAGCTTTCTTT
>TRBJ2-5|NA|TRBV7-2|NA
CASSSPWGSYQETQYF
TGTGCCAGCAGCTCACCGTGGGGCAGCTACCAAGAGACCCAGTACTTC
>TRBJ2-1|TRBD1|TRBV10-3|NA
CAISPGQGATYNEQFF
TGTGCCATCAGCCCGGGACAGGGGGCAACCTACAATGAGCAGTTCTTC
>TRBJ2-5|TRBD2|TRBV4-2|once
CASSQGAGTQETQYF
TGTGCCAGCAGCCAAGGAGCGGGAACTCAAGAGACCCAGTACTTC
>TRBJ1-1|TRBD1|TRBV19|NA
CASSIPLLGTGDNTEAFF
TGTGCCAGTAGTATTCCCCTCCTCGGAACAGGGGACAACACTGAAGCTTTCTTT
>TRBJ1-3|NA|TRBV5-1|NA
CASSPGDGSGNTIYF
TGCGCCAGCAGCCCGGGGGACGGCTCTGGAAACACCATATATTTT
>TRBJ2-1|TRBD1|TRBV5-4|NA
CASSRDRDEQFF
TGTGCCAGCAGCCGGGACAGGGATGAGCAGTTCTTC